This T cell receptor beta chain was sequenced for a study of PD-1 blockade in mismatch repair-deficient tumors. Overall study context: Enrolled about 2012-2016, patients had progressing, pretreated mismatch repair-deficient cancers of about twelve types. Study outcomes and limitations: Tumor-resident clones, often undetectable pretreatment in blood, expanded then contracted after pembrolizumab.

Assay: immunoSEQ multiplex PCR; the TCRdb copy retains only in-frame clones and omits some. This table has 50,000 or so clones, 77% appearing once. Trimming removed 9 bases at V and 5 bases at J, with 25 bases between. The germline gives CDR1 LNHDA, CDR2 SQIVND (reference sequence). There are 17 residues in the CDR3. Comment on this clone: Its antigen is currently unknown.

PCR or immunohistochemistry showed mismatch repair deficiency in every enrolled patient. A few pembrolizumab responders had their TCRs sequenced. Sequenced material: PBMCs, taken before pembrolizumab treatment. The sequence was collected from an adult with mismatch repair-deficient cancer. The chain joins TRBV19 to TRBJ2-2; D gene unclear. The CDR3 coding sequence is TGTGCCAGCAATCCGGTAGGGTTCACGGCGGTTACCGGGGAGCTGTTTTTT. Its protein is CASNPVGFTAVTGELFF.